The 10 T cell receptor beta chains in this list originate from one sample, sequenced in a study of blood T cell repertoires in COVID-19. TCRdb's copy holds only in-frame clones and misses some; the assay was immunoSEQ multiplex PCR. The data contain about 53,000 clones, roughly 82% of them singletons. The sample was peripheral blood. The receptors derive from a woman in her fifties or sixties with acute or convalescent COVID-19.

Here the CDR3 reads CASSYRYERSEKQAFF. As DNA, the CDR3 is TGTGCCAGCAGTTACCGATACGAGCGTTCTGAAAAACAAGCTTTCTTT. The V gene is TRBV27, the J gene TRBJ1-1; no clear D gene. This CDR3 region has 16 residues. Germline lookup yields CDR1 MNHEY and CDR2 SMNVEV (reference sequence). V lost 4 bases and J lost 9, with 24 bases in between.

V gene TRBV6-5 combines with J gene TRBJ1-2; D is unclear. Trimming took off 0 bases at V and 8 bases at J, with 13 bases between the two ends. Germline lookup yields CDR1 MNHEY and CDR2 SVGAGI. The CDR3 is made up of 14 amino acids. The CDR3 DNA follows: TGTGCCAGCAGTTACTCTTCGGGGAGGAAGGGCTACACCTTC. It specifies CASSYSSGRKGYTF.

This chain links TRBV28 with TRBJ1-2; 7 bases agree with TRBD1. Germline CDR1 is MDHEN and CDR2 is SYDVKM. The CDR3 runs 14 residues. Losses at the gene ends were 7 bases for V and 4 bases for J; bases not matched to a gene: 9. This chain's CDR3 is CASNIGGGSYGYTF. CDR3 nucleotide sequence: TGTGCCAGCAATATAGGAGGGGGCAGCTATGGCTACACCTTC.

V usage is TRBV14 and J usage is TRBJ1-2; the D is unclear. V lost 4 bases, J lost 0 bases, and 15 bases lay in between. The germline CDR1 and CDR2 sequences are SGHDN and FVKESK. The CDR3 totals 16 residues. CDR3 sequence reads: CASSPTRRSTNYGYTF. CDR3 sequence (DNA): TGTGCCAGCAGCCCGACTAGACGGAGTACTAACTATGGCTACACCTTC.

This clone was detected a few times. For the CDR3, the DNA is TGTGCCAGCATTGGCCTTAACAGGGGTTCCTCTGGAAACACCATATATTTT. It translates to CASIGLNRGSSGNTIYF. J is TRBJ1-3 and V is TRBV19, with 7 bases matching TRBD1. Trimming at V came to 9 bases and at J to 0 bases, leaving 14 bases not matched to a gene. CDR3 length: 17 residues. Looked up from germline, CDR1 is LNHDA and CDR2 is SQIVND (reference sequence).

The chain's CDR3 is CAAGGPSDTQYF. CDR3 nucleotides: TGCGCAGCGGGGGGGCCCTCAGATACGCAGTATTTT. J is TRBJ2-3 and V is TRBV10-2, with TRBD2 matching 10 bases. The CDR3 is 12 amino acids. The germline V gene has CDR1 WSHSY and CDR2 SAAADI.

This clone was detected only once. This rearrangement joins TRBV20-1 to TRBJ1-1; 8 bases match TRBD1. After removal of 3 bases from V and 10 bases from J, the junction contained 10 bases not matched to a gene. The CDR3 runs 13 residues. CDR1 and CDR2 (germline): DFQATT, SNEGSKA (reference sequence). CDR3 loop: CSASSGSGGSAFF. As DNA, the CDR3 is TGCAGTGCTAGTTCGGGGTCAGGGGGCTCAGCTTTCTTT.

This clone has more than one count but fewer than ten. CDR3 region: CASSRGRVAEETQYF. DNA for the CDR3: TGTGCCAGCAGCCGCGGGAGGGTCGCAGAAGAGACCCAGTACTTC. The chain recombines TRBV4-2 with TRBJ2-5, with 9 bases matching TRBD2. Germline values: CDR1 LGHNA, CDR2 YNFKEQ. V lost 4 bases and J lost 3; bases outside the gene matches: 6. The CDR3 is 15 amino acids.

V gene TRBV28 combines with J gene TRBJ2-1; D is perhaps TRBD2 (6 bases). Deletions cut 6 bases from V and 7 bases from J, with 16 bases between. Germline lookup yields CDR1 MDHEN and CDR2 SYDVKM. The CDR3 covers 14 residues. The CDR3 DNA sequence: TGTGCCAGCAGAATCGCGGGGAGTGTGAATGAGCAGTTCTTC. This encodes CASRIAGSVNEQFF.

The chain is built from TRBV6-2 or TRBV6-3 and TRBJ1-5, with D hard to call. The CDR3 extends over 14 amino acids. Germline CDR1 MNHEY, CDR2 SVGEGT. Trimming removed 0 bases at V and 6 bases at J, with 9 bases between. The DNA of the CDR3 is TGTGCCAGCAGTTACTCGGCCCCCACTCAGCCCCAGCATTTT. It translates to CASSYSAPTQPQHF.